The 22 T cell receptor beta chains below all came from one sample that was sequenced in a study of blood T cell repertoires in COVID-19. Here immunoSEQ multiplex PCR was the method, and the copy in TCRdb shows in-frame clones only, minus some. The sample includes 100,000 to 150,000 clones, around 89% of them seen just once. Sequencing input: peripheral blood. The receptors derive from a man between 60 and 75 years old with COVID-19, enrolled during active disease.

The chain is built from TRBV19 and TRBJ2-5, with 8 bases fitting TRBD1. V lost 7 bases to trimming and J lost 5 bases; unmatched junction nucleotides: 9. The CDR3 consists of 14 residues. Germline assignment: CDR1 LNHDA and CDR2 SQIVND (reference sequence). CDR3 coding DNA: TGTGCCAGTACGAAGCGGACAGGGAGCGAGACCCAGTACTTC. It yields the protein CASTKRTGSETQYF.

The rearrangement uses TRBV30 and TRBJ1-6, with D perhaps TRBD1 (5 bases). The CDR3 spans 14 residues. V lost 3 bases, J lost 9 bases, and 15 bases lay in between. In germline, CDR1 is GTSNPN, CDR2 SVGIG (reference sequence). CDR3 protein: CAWRRTSLSSPLHF. In nucleotides, the CDR3 is TGTGCCTGGAGGCGGACATCTTTAAGTTCACCCCTCCACTTT.

The V and J genes are TRBV15 and TRBJ2-3; the D gene is possibly TRBD1 (6 bases). V lost 1 base, J lost 1 base, and 6 bases lay in between. CDR3 length: 14 amino acids. Germline loops: CDR1 LNHNV, CDR2 YYDKDF (reference sequence). The CDR3 region is CATSRGTGTDTQYF. CDR3 nucleotide sequence: TGTGCCACCAGCAGAGGGACAGGCACAGATACGCAGTATTTT.

The rearrangement links TRBV5-8 to TRBJ1-2, with D possibly being TRBD1 (6 bases). Trimming removed 5 bases from V and 1 base from J, with 18 bases in between. Germline V gene sequence: CDR1 SGHTS, CDR2 YDEGEE. The CDR3 spans 16 residues. This CDR3 reads CASSKAGTKFNYGYTF. In DNA form, the CDR3 reads TGTGCCAGCAGTAAAGCCGGGACAAAATTTAACTATGGCTACACCTTC.

The chain employs TRBV10-3 and TRBJ2-5, with D maybe TRBD1 (6 bases). The CDR3 is 14 amino acids. The germline gives CDR1 ENHRY, CDR2 SYGVKD. Trimming cost V 2 bases and J 3 bases, with 10 bases left between them. The CDR3 nucleotides are TGTGCCATCAGTGAGGGGACAACGAAAGAGACCCAGTACTTC. Protein sequence: CAISEGTTKETQYF.

This clone showed up just a few times. The CDR3 nucleotides read TGTGCCAGCAGCTTTCTGAGTAATGAAAAACTGTTTTTT. Its protein is CASSFLSNEKLFF. The chain uses TRBV7-2 and TRBJ1-4; D unresolved. CDR1 is SGHTA, CDR2 FQGNSA, per germline. V lost 3 bases and J 4 bases, leaving 6 bases between the germline ends. The CDR3 runs 13 residues.

CDR3 region: CASRGVGTGGSPLHF. The CDR3 bases are TGTGCCAGCAGAGGAGTGGGGACAGGCGGTTCACCCCTCCACTTT. V gene TRBV3-1 (or the pseudogene TRBV3-2) combines with J gene TRBJ1-6; TRBD1 agrees at 8 bases. The CDR3 sequence is 15 residues long. V gave up 6 bases and J gave up 9 bases; unmatched junction bases: 10. Germline-derived CDR1 and CDR2 are LGHDT and YNNKEL (reference sequence).

The V and J genes are TRBV5-5 and TRBJ1-5; D gene uncertain. Germline loops: CDR1 SGHKS, CDR2 YYEKEE (reference sequence). The CDR3 is made up of 15 amino acids. Trimming took 0 bases from V and 7 from J, leaving 14 bases between them. CDR3 sequence reads: CASSLESRRVQPQHF. CDR3 in DNA: TGTGCCAGCAGCTTGGAGTCCAGGCGGGTCCAGCCCCAGCATTTT.

V and J are TRBV6-5 and TRBJ1-2; TRBD1 agrees at 9 bases. V trimming: 7 bases; J trimming: 8 bases; junction bases outside the gene matches: 11. The CDR3 totals 14 residues. CDR1 and CDR2 from the germline V gene are MNHEY and SVGAGI. The CDR3 reads CASTEQGAGGGYTF. The CDR3 nucleotides read TGTGCCAGCACAGAACAGGGGGCTGGGGGGGGCTACACCTTC.

The rearrangement links TRBV6-5 to TRBJ1-1, with TRBD1 matching over 8 bases. J was trimmed by 3 bases and V by 4 bases; bases with no gene match: 4. Per germline, CDR1 MNHEY and CDR2 SVGAGI. This CDR3 contains 14 residues. The CDR3 protein is CASSLDRVYTEAFF. For the CDR3, the DNA is TGTGCCAGCAGTTTGGACAGGGTATACACTGAAGCTTTCTTT.

This chain connects TRBV25-1 to TRBJ1-1, with 11 bases identical to TRBD1. The V and J ends lost 8 bases and 5 bases, in that order; junction bases with no gene match: 4. Germline CDR1 is MGHDK and CDR2 is SYGVNS. The CDR3 is 13 amino acids. This CDR3 is CASADRGLTEAFF. In nucleotides, the CDR3 is TGTGCCAGCGCGGACAGGGGGCTAACTGAAGCTTTCTTT.

The chain has TRBV4-2 and TRBJ1-1; 7 nucleotides agree with TRBD1. The junction had 2 bases not matched to a gene; V was cut back by 0 bases and J by 4 bases. This CDR3 has 14 residues. The germline V gene encodes CDR1 LGHNA and CDR2 YNFKEQ. DNA of the CDR3: TGTGCCAGCAGCCAAGAATACAGGGGCACTGAAGCTTTCTTT. Translating it yields CASSQEYRGTEAFF.

V usage is TRBV6-2 or TRBV6-3 and J usage is TRBJ1-2, with D tentatively TRBD1 (5 bases). This CDR3 contains 13 residues. CDR1 MNHEY and CDR2 SVGEGT come from the germline V gene. The germline V and J ends were trimmed by 1 base and 6 bases, with 9 bases remaining between them. CDR3 loop: CASSYLGANGYTF. CDR3 bases: TGTGCCAGCAGTTACTTAGGGGCCAATGGCTACACCTTC.

The chain combines TRBV5-1 with TRBJ1-1; D unresolved. V dropped 7 bases and J dropped 0 bases, with 10 bases sitting between them. The CDR3 has 13 amino acids. Per germline, CDR1 SGHRS and CDR2 YFSETQ. As DNA, the CDR3 is TGCGCCAGCGCGGCAGAATTGAACACTGAAGCTTTCTTT. It is translated as CASAAELNTEAFF.

V usage is TRBV2 and J usage is TRBJ2-5; 9 nucleotides match TRBD1. The V segment lost 8 bases and the J segment 3 bases; nucleotides outside the gene matches: 13. The CDR3 consists of 16 residues. Germline lookup yields CDR1 SNHLY and CDR2 FYNNEI. CDR3 sequence (DNA): TGTGCCAGCCGATTATTCCAGGACAGGGGTAAAGAGACCCAGTACTTC. Its translation is CASRLFQDRGKETQYF. Supplemented by reference TRBV2 and TRBJ2-5, the full variable domain reads EPEVTQTPSHQVTQMGQEVILRCVPISNHLYFYWYRQILGQKVEFLVSFYNNEISEKSEIFDDQFSVERPDGSNFTLKIRSTKLEDSAMYFCASRLFQDRGKETQYFGPGTRLLVL.

The rearrangement uses TRBV28 and TRBJ2-7; D is perhaps TRBD1 (5 bases). Germline lookup yields CDR1 MDHEN and CDR2 SYDVKM. The CDR3 spans 14 residues. V was shortened by 9 bases and J by 7 bases, with 22 bases between the two germline ends. The CDR3: CASYSGSTSWEQYF. CDR3 DNA: TGTGCCAGTTACTCAGGGTCCACATCCTGGGAGCAGTACTTC.

The CDR3: CASSSGQIFSGNTIYF. The CDR3 region has the DNA TGTGCCAGCTCATCGGGACAGATTTTCTCTGGAAACACCATATATTTT. This chain connects TRBV18 to TRBJ1-3; TRBD1 matches at 7 bases. Germline V gene data show CDR1 as KGHSH and CDR2 as LQKENI. There are 16 residues in the CDR3. The V gene end was trimmed by 5 bases and the J gene end by 0 bases; junction bases not matched to a gene: 7.

The chain carries TRBV19 and TRBJ1-4, with 7 bases identical to TRBD1. The CDR3 contains 14 residues. CDR1 is LNHDA and CDR2 is SQIVND in the germline V gene (reference sequence). Losses at the gene ends were 3 bases for V and 5 bases for J; bases not matched to a gene: 3. In DNA form, the CDR3 reads TGTGCCAGTAGTATTCAGGGGGAAAATGAAAAACTGTTTTTT. Its translation is CASSIQGENEKLFF. Using reference TRBV19 and TRBJ1-4 for the parts outside the CDR3, the full variable domain is DGGITQSPKYLFRKEGQNVTLSCEQNLNHDAMYWYRQDPGQGLRLIYYSQIVNDFQKGDIAEGYSVSREKKESFPLTVTSAQKNPTAFYLCASSIQGENEKLFFGSGTQLSVL.

The chain joins TRBV5-4 to TRBJ1-2, with TRBD1 identical over 8 bases. Germline assignment: CDR1 SGHNT and CDR2 YYREEE (reference sequence). The ends lost 4 bases at V and 6 bases at J; junction bases unmatched: 11. This CDR3 has 15 residues. The chain's CDR3 is CASSPNPDRADGYTF. The CDR3 bases are TGTGCCAGCAGCCCAAACCCGGACAGGGCAGATGGCTACACCTTC.

The V gene is TRBV18, the J gene TRBJ2-6, with D maybe TRBD1 (6 bases). CDR1 KGHSH and CDR2 LQKENI come from the germline V gene. The CDR3 length is 17 residues. Deletions cut 3 bases from V and 2 bases from J, with 14 bases between. The CDR3 sequence is CASSPSAGVTGANVLTF. The CDR3 DNA reads as TGTGCCAGCTCACCCTCGGCAGGGGTGACTGGGGCCAACGTCCTGACTTTC.

The gene calls are TRBV30 and TRBJ1-6, with 9 bases aligning to TRBD1. The CDR3 has 14 residues. J lost 7 bases, V lost 3 bases, and 4 bases had no gene match. Per the germline V gene, CDR1 is GTSNPN and CDR2 is SVGIG (reference sequence). The CDR3 DNA reads as TGTGCCTGGAGCCCCGGGACAGGGAATTCACCCCTCCACTTT. Encoded protein: CAWSPGTGNSPLHF.

The genes are TRBV15 and TRBJ1-5, with D unclear. The CDR3 is 12 residues long. The germline CDR1 and CDR2 sequences are LNHNV and YYDKDF (reference sequence). V gave up 0 bases and J gave up 9 bases, with 6 bases separating them. The CDR3 reads CATSRDSRPQHF. In DNA form, the CDR3 reads TGTGCCACCAGCAGAGATAGTCGGCCCCAGCATTTT.